The sequence of this T cell receptor beta chain was determined in a study of T cell clonality in common variable immunodeficiency. Overall study findings and caveats: In common variable immunodeficiency, TCR beta chains reportedly carried fewer deletions and N-nucleotide insertions.

Only in-frame clones appear in the TCRdb table, and some are missing; sequencing was by immunoSEQ multiplex PCR. The sample is made up of some 10,000 clones, none counted only once. CDR3 size: 15 residues. V shed 6 bases, J shed 4 bases, and the junction held 9 bases outside the gene matches. The V gene's germline CDR1 is LNHDA and CDR2 SQIVND (reference sequence). Comments on this clone: Its target is not known. The DNA ends 3 residues before the CDR3 does, and the rest of the CDR3 is filled in from the germline J gene.

Heparinized whole blood, roughly 4.5 to 8 ml, came from each donor. The clonotype originates from a human donor with common variable immunodeficiency. Input material: peripheral blood mononuclear cells. The chain joins TRBV19 to TRBJ1-5, with TRBD1 matching 7 bases. CDR3 DNA (partial): TGTGCCAGTAGCTCGGGACAGTTACCAAATCAGCCC. This codes for CASSSGQLPNQP. The entire CDR3 protein reads CASSSGQLPNQPQHF.